The 2 T cell receptor beta chains below come from one sample, sequenced in a study of cytomegalovirus exposure and HLA in healthy donors. PCR primers comprised 60 Vbeta and 13 Jbeta primers. Data came from immunoSEQ multiplex PCR; TCRdb stores just in-frame clones and leaves some out. Found here are under 60,000 clones, 70% to 85% of them singletons; the top ten hold approximately 3.4%. The sequencing sample was made of PBMCs. The receptors stem from a woman aged 40 to 50 in good health and CMV-seropositive.

V gene TRBV6-4 combines with J gene TRBJ2-7, with D perhaps matching TRBD1 (6 bases). This CDR3 has 14 amino acids. The V end lost 5 bases, the J end lost 4 bases, and 15 bases lay between the germline ends. Germline CDR1 MRHNA, CDR2 SNTAGT. CDR3 nucleotide sequence: TGTGCCAGCAGTTACGGCGGCAGGGGATACGAGCAGTACTTC. This codes for CASSYGGRGYEQYF.

The CDR3 bases are TGTGCCAGCAGCCCCCGGGACATTGCAACTAATGAAAAACTGTTTTTT. Translated, it gives CASSPRDIATNEKLFF. The rearrangement uses TRBV9 and TRBJ1-4, with D maybe TRBD1 (6 bases). V was cut by 4 bases and J by 0 bases, with 13 bases left in between. The CDR3 is 16 amino acids. Germline values: CDR1 SGDLS, CDR2 YYNGEE.